The 13 T cell receptor beta chains reported below all come from one sample, sequenced in a study of cytomegalovirus exposure and HLA in healthy donors. The PCR employed 60 Vbeta primers together with 13 Jbeta primers. The method was immunoSEQ multiplex PCR; TCRdb's version includes in-frame clones alone and lacks a portion of them. The sample records under 200,000 clones, about 80% being singletons. The sequenced sample was PBMCs. These receptors all stem from a woman aged 45-65 years in good health and CMV-seronegative.

V is TRBV18 and J is TRBJ2-3, with D tentatively TRBD1 (5 bases). Germline lookup yields CDR1 KGHSH and CDR2 LQKENI. V dropped 0 bases and J dropped 2 bases, with 12 bases sitting between them. The CDR3 extends over 16 amino acids. The CDR3 protein is CASSPPSQGITDTQYF. CDR3 DNA sequence: TGTGCCAGCTCACCACCGAGCCAGGGTATCACAGATACGCAGTATTTT.

The V gene is TRBV28, the J gene TRBJ2-7; tentative D call: TRBD2 (5 bases). Germline loops: CDR1 MDHEN, CDR2 SYDVKM. The CDR3 is 15 residues long. Trimming shortened V by 6 bases and J by 2 bases, and 17 bases separated the two germline ends. The CDR3 is CASRPGGLTPYEQYF. The CDR3 nucleotides read TGTGCCAGCAGGCCCGGAGGACTGACCCCCTACGAGCAGTACTTC.

This chain uses TRBV2 with TRBJ2-2; D is uncertain. V was clipped by 5 bases and J by 3 bases, with 10 bases between them. The CDR3 length is 14 residues. CDR1 SNHLY and CDR2 FYNNEI come from the germline V gene. In nucleotides, the CDR3 is TGTGCCAGCAGTACCCAGATCTACACCGGGGAGCTGTTTTTT. Translation gives CASSTQIYTGELFF. Full variable domain (missing parts from reference TRBV2 and TRBJ2-2): EPEVTQTPSHQVTQMGQEVILRCVPISNHLYFYWYRQILGQKVEFLVSFYNNEISEKSEIFDDQFSVERPDGSNFTLKIRSTKLEDSAMYFCASSTQIYTGELFFGEGSRLTVL.

Comment on this clone: The sample carries other DNA sequences with the same CDR3. This chain joins TRBV18 and TRBJ2-5; D not resolved. CDR1 KGHSH and CDR2 LQKENI come from the germline V gene. The CDR3 runs to 13 residues. Trimming pared 3 bases from V and 4 bases from J, leaving 9 bases between. CDR3 nucleotide sequence: TGTGCCAGCTCACCGACTGTTGGAGAGACCCAGTACTTC. It specifies CASSPTVGETQYF.

The V and J genes are TRBV28 and TRBJ1-5; 9 bases map to TRBD1. There are 14 residues in the CDR3. CDR1 and CDR2 from the germline V gene are MDHEN and SYDVKM. The V gene end was trimmed by 4 bases and the J gene end by 6 bases; junction bases not matched to a gene: 4. Here the CDR3 DNA reads TGTGCCAGCAGTTGGACAGGGGTGTCTCAGCCCCAGCATTTT. It translates to CASSWTGVSQPQHF.

J is TRBJ2-2 and V is TRBV9; possibly TRBD2 for D (5 bases). This CDR3 is 16 amino acids long. Trimming removed 0 bases from V and 2 bases from J, with 11 bases in between. In germline, CDR1 is SGDLS, CDR2 YYNGEE. The CDR3: CASSVVSGFNTGELFF. CDR3 coding DNA: TGTGCCAGCAGCGTAGTGTCGGGGTTTAACACCGGGGAGCTGTTTTTT.

The rearrangement uses TRBV28 and TRBJ1-5, with D perhaps TRBD1 (5 bases). V was cut by 1 base and J by 3 bases, with 10 bases left in between. The CDR3 length is 15 residues. Germline CDR1 reads MDHEN; CDR2 reads SYDVKM. CDR3: CASSLYLGDNQPQHF. The DNA for the CDR3 is TGTGCCAGCAGTTTATATCTAGGGGACAATCAGCCCCAGCATTTT.

The V and J genes are TRBV4-2 and TRBJ1-4; 8 positions match TRBD1. The CDR3 runs 17 residues. Germline-derived CDR1 and CDR2 are LGHNA and YNFKEQ. V was clipped by 0 bases and J by 7 bases; unmatched bases: 10. The CDR3 loop reads CASSQEGRGHLLEKLFF. CDR3 coding DNA: TGTGCCAGCAGCCAAGAGGGCAGGGGGCACCTACTTGAAAAACTGTTTTTT.

This clone was found once. The chain carries TRBV28 and TRBJ1-5; no clear D gene. Trimming pared 3 bases from V and 3 bases from J, leaving 9 bases between. The germline CDR1 and CDR2 sequences are MDHEN and SYDVKM. The CDR3 is made up of 14 amino acids. This CDR3 reads CASSFRGVNQPQHF. For the CDR3, the DNA is TGTGCCAGCAGTTTTCGAGGAGTCAATCAGCCCCAGCATTTT.

The chain recombines TRBV5-5 with TRBJ1-2, with a tentative D call TRBD1 (5 bases). The CDR3 contains 15 residues. CDR1 is SGHKS, CDR2 YYEKEE, per germline (reference sequence). V lost 2 bases, J lost 0 bases, and 11 bases lay in between. The DNA for the CDR3 is TGTGCCAGCAGCTTCCAACCCAGGGCTAACTATGGCTACACCTTC. It encodes CASSFQPRANYGYTF.

The CDR3, as DNA: TGTGCCAGCAGCTTGGGACAGGGAATCGATGAGCAGTTCTTC. Translated, it gives CASSLGQGIDEQFF. The chain couples TRBV5-8 to TRBJ2-1; 7 nucleotides match TRBD1. V was clipped by 0 bases and J by 8 bases; unmatched bases: 5. CDR3 size: 14 residues. Germline V gene lookup returns CDR1 SGHTS and CDR2 YDEGEE.

The CDR3 loop is CASSVFDRGGQPQHF. The CDR3 DNA reads as TGTGCCAGCAGTGTCTTCGACAGGGGGGGTCAGCCCCAGCATTTT. V and J are TRBV2 and TRBJ1-5; 9 nucleotides line up with TRBD1. The ends lost 4 bases at V and 6 bases at J; junction bases unmatched: 7. The CDR3 extends over 15 amino acids. Germline CDR1 and CDR2: SNHLY and FYNNEI. Supplemented by reference TRBV2 and TRBJ1-5, the full variable domain reads EPEVTQTPSHQVTQMGQEVILRCVPISNHLYFYWYRQILGQKVEFLVSFYNNEISEKSEIFDDQFSVERPDGSNFTLKIRSTKLEDSAMYFCASSVFDRGGQPQHFGDGTRLSIL.

The chain recombines TRBV19 with TRBJ2-1; TRBD1 aligns across 9 bases. The germline V gene has CDR1 LNHDA and CDR2 SQIVND (reference sequence). The V and J ends lost 10 bases and 7 bases, in that order; junction bases with no gene match: 8. The CDR3 is 13 residues long. The CDR3 reads CATRTGVLNEQFF. As DNA, the CDR3 is TGTGCCACCAGGACAGGGGTATTGAATGAGCAGTTCTTC.